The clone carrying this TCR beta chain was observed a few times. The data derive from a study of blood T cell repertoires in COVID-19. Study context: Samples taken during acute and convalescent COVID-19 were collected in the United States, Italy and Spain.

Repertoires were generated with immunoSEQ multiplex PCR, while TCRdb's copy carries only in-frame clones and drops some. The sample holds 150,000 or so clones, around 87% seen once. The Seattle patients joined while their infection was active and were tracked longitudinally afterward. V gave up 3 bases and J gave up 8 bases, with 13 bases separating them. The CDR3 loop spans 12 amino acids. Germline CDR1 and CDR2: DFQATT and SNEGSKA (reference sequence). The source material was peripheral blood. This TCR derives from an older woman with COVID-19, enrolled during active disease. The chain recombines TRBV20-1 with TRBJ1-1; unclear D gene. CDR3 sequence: CSASRPNREAFF. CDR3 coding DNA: TGCAGTGCTAGTCGTCCGAACCGGGAAGCTTTCTTT.